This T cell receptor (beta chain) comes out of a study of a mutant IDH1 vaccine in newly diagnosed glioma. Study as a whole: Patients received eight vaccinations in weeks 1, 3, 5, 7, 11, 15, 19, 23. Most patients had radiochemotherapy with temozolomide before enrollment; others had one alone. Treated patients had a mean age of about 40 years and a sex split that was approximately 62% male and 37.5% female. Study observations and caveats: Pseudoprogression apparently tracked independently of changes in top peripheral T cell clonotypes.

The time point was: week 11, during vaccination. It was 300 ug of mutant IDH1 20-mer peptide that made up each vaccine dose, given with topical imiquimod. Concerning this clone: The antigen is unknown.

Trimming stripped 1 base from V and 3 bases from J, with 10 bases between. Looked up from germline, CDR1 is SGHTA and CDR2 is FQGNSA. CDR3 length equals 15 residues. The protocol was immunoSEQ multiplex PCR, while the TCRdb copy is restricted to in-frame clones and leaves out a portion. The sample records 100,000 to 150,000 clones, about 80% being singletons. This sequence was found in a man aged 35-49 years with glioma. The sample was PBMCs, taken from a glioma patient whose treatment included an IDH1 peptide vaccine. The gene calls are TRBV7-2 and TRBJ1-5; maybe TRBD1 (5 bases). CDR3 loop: CASSLDRLSNQPQHF. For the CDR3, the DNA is TGTGCCAGCAGCTTAGACAGGCTATCCAATCAGCCCCAGCATTTT.